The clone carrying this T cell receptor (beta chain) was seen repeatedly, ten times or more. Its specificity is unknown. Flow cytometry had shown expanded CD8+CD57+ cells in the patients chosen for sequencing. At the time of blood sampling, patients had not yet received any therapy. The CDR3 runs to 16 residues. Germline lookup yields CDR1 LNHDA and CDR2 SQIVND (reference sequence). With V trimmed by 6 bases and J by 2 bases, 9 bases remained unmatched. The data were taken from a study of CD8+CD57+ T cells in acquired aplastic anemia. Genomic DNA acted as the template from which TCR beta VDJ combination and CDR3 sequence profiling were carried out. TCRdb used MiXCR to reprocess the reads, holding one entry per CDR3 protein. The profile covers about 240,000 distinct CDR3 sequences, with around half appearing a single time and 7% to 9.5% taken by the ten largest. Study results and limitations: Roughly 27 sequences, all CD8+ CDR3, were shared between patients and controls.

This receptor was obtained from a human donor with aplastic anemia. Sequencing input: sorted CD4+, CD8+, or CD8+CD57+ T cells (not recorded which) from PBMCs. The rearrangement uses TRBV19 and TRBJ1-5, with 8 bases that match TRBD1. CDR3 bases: TGTGCCAGTAGCCAATTCGACAGGGGTCGCAATCAGCCCCAGCATTTT. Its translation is CASSQFDRGRNQPQHF. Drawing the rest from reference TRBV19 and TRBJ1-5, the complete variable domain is DGGITQSPKYLFRKEGQNVTLSCEQNLNHDAMYWYRQDPGQGLRLIYYSQIVNDFQKGDIAEGYSVSREKKESFPLTVTSAQKNPTAFYLCASSQFDRGRNQPQHFGDGTRLSIL.